This TCR beta chain was identified during a study of T cell changes during pregnancy in multiple sclerosis. Produced via immunoSEQ multiplex PCR; TCRdb's table is partial and in-frame only. The sample contains just over 40,000 clones, about 89% of which appear only once. The sample was CD4+ T cells from peripheral blood mononuclear cells, taken in the first trimester of pregnancy. This receptor was identified in a female donor with multiple sclerosis, enrolled in a pregnancy study.

The CDR3 is CASSAPGLYPHNEQFF. As DNA, the CDR3 is TGTGCCAGCAGCGCCCCGGGACTATATCCCCACAATGAGCAGTTCTTC. The rearrangement joins TRBV9 to TRBJ2-1; TRBD2 agrees at 7 bases. This CDR3 has 16 residues. The germline gives CDR1 SGDLS, CDR2 YYNGEE. The V gene end was trimmed by 3 bases and the J gene end by 5 bases; junction bases not matched to a gene: 11.